What follows are 23 T cell receptor beta chains derived from one specimen sequenced in a study of cytomegalovirus exposure and HLA in healthy donors. The PCR ran on 60 Vbeta and 13 Jbeta primers. Using immunoSEQ multiplex PCR, the repertoire was profiled, and TCRdb retains in-frame clones only, with some absent. This table holds some 160,000 clones, approximately 82% found once. Sequences were obtained from PBMCs. The receptors come from a male donor in good health and CMV-seronegative.

The rearrangement uses TRBV28 and TRBJ1-1, with D unclear. Germline loops: CDR1 MDHEN, CDR2 SYDVKM. This CDR3 spans 13 amino acids. V shed 4 bases and J shed 3 bases, with 9 bases lying between them. This CDR3 is CASSWAVYTEAFF. CDR3 DNA sequence: TGTGCCAGCAGTTGGGCTGTCTACACTGAAGCTTTCTTT.

The chain recombines TRBV6-5 with TRBJ1-5; 7 bases fit TRBD1. Germline-derived CDR1 and CDR2 are MNHEY and SVGAGI. J was trimmed by 7 bases and V by 8 bases; bases with no gene match: 14. The CDR3 is made up of 15 amino acids. The CDR3 coding sequence is TGTGCCAGCGCACAGGGTAGGGGGCTAGGGCAGCCCCAGCATTTT. It yields the protein CASAQGRGLGQPQHF.

In its sample, this clone was seen once. The chain links TRBV7-9 to TRBJ1-2; D ambiguous. The V gene's germline CDR1 is SEHNR and CDR2 FQNEAQ (reference sequence). The CDR3 consists of 12 residues. Trimming took 4 bases from V and 4 from J, leaving 7 bases between them. The CDR3 reads CASSSLTYGYTF. The CDR3 DNA follows: TGTGCCAGCAGCTCACTAACCTATGGCTACACCTTC.

The gene calls are TRBV2 and TRBJ1-4, with D possibly being TRBD1 (5 bases). Trimming shortened V by 6 bases and J by 7 bases, and 18 bases separated the two germline ends. Per the germline V gene, CDR1 is SNHLY and CDR2 is FYNNEI. The CDR3 consists of 15 residues. The CDR3: CASRTRGVGGEKLFF. DNA of the CDR3: TGTGCCAGCAGGACCCGGGGGGTAGGAGGTGAAAAACTGTTTTTT.

The chain uses TRBV5-6 and TRBJ2-7, with 7 positions matching TRBD2. The CDR3 has 13 residues. Germline V gene data show CDR1 as SGHDT and CDR2 as YYEEEE. The ends lost 7 bases at V and 7 bases at J; junction bases unmatched: 11. CDR3 amino acids: CASSSSGPPEQYF. The CDR3 coding sequence is TGTGCCAGCTCCTCTAGCGGACCCCCGGAGCAGTACTTC. The whole variable domain, remainder taken from reference TRBV5-6 and TRBJ2-7, is DAGVTQSPTHLIKTRGQQVTLRCSPKSGHDTVSWYQQALGQGPQFIFQYYEEEERQRGNFPDRFSGHQFPNYSSELNVNALLLGDSALYLCASSSSGPPEQYFGPGTRLTVT.

This clone was counted only a few times. This rearrangement joins TRBV7-8 to TRBJ2-7; the match to TRBD2 covers 13 bases. The V and J ends lost 5 bases and 1 base, in that order; junction bases with no gene match: 5. Germline assignment: CDR1 SGHVS and CDR2 FQNEAQ. This CDR3 comprises 16 residues. Here the CDR3 reads CASSPGLAGSSYEQYF. For the CDR3, the DNA is TGTGCCAGCAGCCCGGGACTAGCGGGATCATCCTACGAGCAGTACTTC. Variable domain in full (rest from reference TRBV7-8 and TRBJ2-7): GAGVSQSPRYKVAKRGQDVALRCDPISGHVSLFWYQQALGQGPEFLTYFQNEAQLDKSGLPSDRFFAERPEGSVSTLKIQRTQQEDSAVYLCASSPGLAGSSYEQYFGPGTRLTVT.

The gene calls are TRBV7-7 and TRBJ2-5; 8 bases match TRBD1. Germline V CDR1 and CDR2: SSHAT, FNYEAQ (reference sequence). Trimming cost V 2 bases and J 5 bases; bases outside gene matches: 1. The CDR3 sequence is 13 residues long. CDR3 sequence reads: CASSLRTGETQYF. The CDR3 nucleotides are TGTGCCAGCAGCTTAAGGACAGGGGAGACCCAGTACTTC.

V gene TRBV15 combines with J gene TRBJ1-5, with 7 nucleotides matching TRBD1. This CDR3 is built from 17 residues. Germline CDR1 is LNHNV and CDR2 is YYDKDF (reference sequence). V lost 5 bases and J lost 6; bases outside the gene matches: 16. CDR3 residues: CATSRGRATGRGQPQHF. As DNA, the CDR3 is TGTGCCACCAGCCGAGGACGGGCGACAGGGAGAGGTCAGCCCCAGCATTTT.

J is TRBJ2-7 and V is TRBV5-4; 16 positions match TRBD2. Per germline, CDR1 SGHNT and CDR2 YYREEE (reference sequence). The V gene end was trimmed by 4 bases and the J gene end by 2 bases; junction bases not matched to a gene: 9. The CDR3 extends over 18 amino acids. The CDR3 DNA sequence: TGTGCCAGCAGCCGCCCCGGGACTAGCGGGAGGGCTGCCTACGAGCAGTACTTC. It yields the protein CASSRPGTSGRAAYEQYF.

The rearrangement joins TRBV13 to TRBJ1-2, with 7 bases aligning to TRBD1. This CDR3 contains 14 residues. Germline trimming cut 7 bases from V and 0 bases from J; bases unmatched to any gene: 5. Germline CDR1 PRHDT, CDR2 FYEKMQ (reference sequence). The CDR3 is CASTVQGANYGYTF. The CDR3 DNA is TGTGCCAGCACTGTGCAGGGGGCTAACTATGGCTACACCTTC.

Notes on this clone: The junction and the germline gene differ at one end; a read error may be behind it. The chain joins TRBV7-9 to TRBJ2-7; 13 bases agree with TRBD2. This CDR3 contains 17 residues. Germline lookup yields CDR1 SEHNR and CDR2 FQNEAQ (reference sequence). The CDR3 protein is CSSSLDSLLAGGREQYF. DNA for the CDR3: TGTTCCAGCAGCTTAGACTCCCTACTAGCGGGAGGGCGAGAGCAGTACTTC.

The V gene is TRBV19, the J gene TRBJ2-5, with D perhaps TRBD1 (5 bases). Germline CDR1 reads LNHDA; CDR2 reads SQIVND (reference sequence). Deletions cut 6 bases from V and 2 bases from J, with 13 bases between. The CDR3 runs 14 residues. The chain's CDR3 is CASRQGSHQETQYF. As DNA, the CDR3 is TGTGCCAGTAGGCAGGGATCCCATCAAGAGACCCAGTACTTC.

J is TRBJ2-3 and V is TRBV9; 9 positions match TRBD1. The V gene end was trimmed by 3 bases and the J gene end by 1 base; junction bases not matched to a gene: 6. Germline loops: CDR1 SGDLS, CDR2 YYNGEE. The CDR3 totals 16 residues. CDR3 DNA: TGTGCCAGCAGCGAGGGGGGGACAGGGCGCACAGATACGCAGTATTTT. It yields the protein CASSEGGTGRTDTQYF.

V gene TRBV2 combines with J gene TRBJ2-6; no clear D gene. CDR1 and CDR2 (germline): SNHLY, FYNNEI. The CDR3 spans 13 residues. V was pared by 8 bases and J by 0 bases, with 5 bases between. CDR3 amino acids: CASENSGANVLTF. The CDR3 DNA reads as TGTGCCAGCGAGAACTCTGGGGCCAACGTCCTGACTTTC.

Only one count was recorded for this clone. This rearrangement joins TRBV18 to TRBJ2-7; TRBD1 aligns across 7 bases. After removal of 0 bases from V and 5 bases from J, the junction contained 4 bases not matched to a gene. The length of the CDR3 is 14 residues. Germline CDR1 is KGHSH and CDR2 is LQKENI. The CDR3 region has the DNA TGTGCCAGCTCACCACCGACAGGGTCCCACGAGCAGTACTTC. Its translation is CASSPPTGSHEQYF. Filled out from reference TRBV18 and TRBJ2-7, the complete variable domain reads NAGVMQNPRHLVRRRGQEARLRCSPMKGHSHVYWYRQLPEEGLKFMVYLQKENIIDESGMPKERFSAEFPKEGPSILRIQQVVRGDSAAYFCASSPPTGSHEQYFGPGTRLTVT.

The chain couples TRBV6-5 to TRBJ2-2; no reliable D call. V was pared by 5 bases and J by 5 bases, with 12 bases between. Germline lookup yields CDR1 MNHEY and CDR2 SVGAGI. CDR3 length: 14 amino acids. CDR3: CASSQYPRTGELFF. The CDR3 nucleotides are TGTGCCAGCAGTCAATACCCCCGGACCGGGGAGCTGTTTTTT.

The CDR3, as DNA: TGTGCCAGCAGCCACAAAGGACAGAGCCAAGAGACCCAGTACTTC. It yields the protein CASSHKGQSQETQYF. This sequence joins TRBV5-6 and TRBJ2-5, with D maybe TRBD1 (6 bases). Germline CDR1 SGHDT, CDR2 YYEEEE. This CDR3 has 15 residues. V was cut by 4 bases and J by 1 base, with 14 bases left in between.

In its sample, this clone was seen a few times. The gene calls are TRBV15 and TRBJ2-1; possible D gene TRBD2, 6 bases. The CDR3 has 14 residues. The V gene's germline CDR1 is LNHNV and CDR2 YYDKDF (reference sequence). Trimming cost V 3 bases and J 10 bases, with 16 bases left between them. CDR3 region: CATSSFSGLGEQFF. The CDR3 DNA is TGTGCCACCAGCAGCTTTAGCGGCCTCGGGGAGCAGTTCTTC.

The rearrangement joins TRBV7-2 to TRBJ2-1; 9 bases are shared with TRBD2. The CDR3 has 15 residues. Losses at the gene ends were 4 bases for V and 5 bases for J; bases not matched to a gene: 6. Germline V gene lookup returns CDR1 SGHTA and CDR2 FQGNSA. CDR3 protein: CASSSTGTSNNEQFF. DNA of the CDR3: TGTGCCAGCAGCTCAACAGGGACTAGCAACAATGAGCAGTTCTTC. The full variable domain, rest sourced from reference TRBV7-2 and TRBJ2-1, is GAGVSQSPSNKVTEKGKDVELRCDPISGHTALYWYRQSLGQGLEFLIYFQGNSAPDKSGLPSDRFSAERTGGSVSTLTIQRTQQEDSAVYLCASSSTGTSNNEQFFGPGTRLTVL.

This clone has just one count. V usage is TRBV7-9 and J usage is TRBJ1-5; 7 nucleotides agree with TRBD1. Trimming took 1 base from V and 9 from J; bases not matched to a gene: 0. Germline V CDR1 and CDR2: SEHNR, FQNEAQ (reference sequence). This CDR3 has 12 amino acids. Here the CDR3 reads CASSLGDRPQHF. The CDR3 DNA sequence: TGTGCCAGCAGCTTAGGGGACAGGCCCCAGCATTTT.

The chain is built from TRBV10-3 and TRBJ2-3; 7 bases align to TRBD2. CDR1 is ENHRY, CDR2 SYGVKD, per germline. After removal of 8 bases from V and 0 bases from J, the junction contained 5 bases not matched to a gene. The CDR3 sequence is 14 residues long. As DNA, the CDR3 is TGTGCCATCCGCAGCGGGGTGAGCACAGATACGCAGTATTTT. Its translation is CAIRSGVSTDTQYF.

This clone has only a few counts. The gene calls are TRBV7-2 and TRBJ2-7; D not certain. V was trimmed by 5 bases and J by 5 bases, leaving 7 bases between them. Per germline, CDR1 SGHTA and CDR2 FQGNSA. The CDR3 extends over 11 amino acids. The CDR3 is CASSRRDEQYF. In DNA form, the CDR3 reads TGTGCCAGCAGCCGCCGAGACGAGCAGTACTTC.

This clone was seen only a few times. Other nucleotide sequences in the sample specify the same CDR3. The rearrangement uses TRBV18 and TRBJ2-2, with D possibly being TRBD2 (7 bases). Between the trimmed V and J ends, which lost 2 bases and 3 bases, there was a span of 10 bases. The CDR3 totals 15 residues. Germline V gene lookup returns CDR1 KGHSH and CDR2 LQKENI. CDR3 DNA sequence: TGTGCCAGCTCACCAACGGGGGGCGACACCGGGGAGCTGTTTTTT. Translating it yields CASSPTGGDTGELFF. The variable domain in full, completed from reference TRBV18 and TRBJ2-2, reads NAGVMQNPRHLVRRRGQEARLRCSPMKGHSHVYWYRQLPEEGLKFMVYLQKENIIDESGMPKERFSAEFPKEGPSILRIQQVVRGDSAAYFCASSPTGGDTGELFFGEGSRLTVL.